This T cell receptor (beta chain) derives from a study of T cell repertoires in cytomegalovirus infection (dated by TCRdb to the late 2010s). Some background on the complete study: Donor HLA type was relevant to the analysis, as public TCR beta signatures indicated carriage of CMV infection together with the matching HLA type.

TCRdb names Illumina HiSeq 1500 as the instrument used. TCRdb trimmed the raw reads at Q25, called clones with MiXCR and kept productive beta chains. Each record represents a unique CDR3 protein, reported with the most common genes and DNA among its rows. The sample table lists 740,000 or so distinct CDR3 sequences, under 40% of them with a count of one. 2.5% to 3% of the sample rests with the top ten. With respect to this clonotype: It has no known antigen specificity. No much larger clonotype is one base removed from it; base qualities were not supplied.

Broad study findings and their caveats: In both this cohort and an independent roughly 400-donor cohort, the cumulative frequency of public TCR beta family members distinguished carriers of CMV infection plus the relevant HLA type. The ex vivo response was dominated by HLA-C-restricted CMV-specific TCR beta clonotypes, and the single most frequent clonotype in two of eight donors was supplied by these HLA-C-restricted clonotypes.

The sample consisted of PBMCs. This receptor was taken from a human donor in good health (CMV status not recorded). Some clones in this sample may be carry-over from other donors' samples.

The CDR3 reads as follows: CASSSITGTSGVLYNEQFF. The DNA is as follows: TGTGCCAGCAGCTCCATAACCGGGACTAGCGGGGTCCTCTACAATGAGCAGTTCTTC. Recombination linked TRBV7-9 to TRBJ2-1; the central 13 bases match TRBD2. The germline V end is reduced by 4 bases and the J end by 3 bases; junction bases left unmatched: 12. Including the terminal cysteine and phenylalanine, the CDR3 comprises 19 residues. Just CDR3 DNA is preserved here, 57 bases in frame from base 1. The germline V gene (reference sequence) yields SEHNR for CDR1 and FQNEAQ for CDR2. Reference TRBV7-9 and TRBJ2-1 proteins supply the regions before and after the CDR3; the full variable domain is: DTGVSQNPRHKITKRGQNVTFRCDPISEHNRLYWYRQTLGQGPEFLTYFQNEAQLEKSRLLSDRFSAERPKGSFSTLEIQRTEQGDSAMYLCASSSITGTSGVLYNEQFFGPGTRLTVL.